One T cell receptor beta chain is described in this entry. Its antigen is still unknown. This entry comes from a study of blood T cells in healthy people across ages. Study-level findings and limits: Both naive CD4+ cell counts and diversity were greater in long-lived donors than in aged donors.

The second PCR ran about 6 to 12 cycles with a sample-barcoded 5' primer and J-beta primers. Via MiXCR, TCRdb re-called the 5' RACE reads, giving one row per CDR3 protein. The repertoire consists of under 750,000 distinct CDR3 sequences, with 47% occurring once and the leading ten covering about 26%. Losses at the gene ends were 4 bases for V and 7 bases for J; bases not matched to a gene: 12. The V gene's germline CDR1 is SGDLS and CDR2 YYNGEE. There are 16 residues in the CDR3. Isolation per sample recovered at least 6 million PBMCs. V and J are TRBV9 and TRBJ2-5; 11 bases fit TRBD1. This TCR was recovered from an older man in good health. Sequences were obtained from blood. The CDR3 coding sequence is TGTGCCAGCAGCCCCCTCACAGGGACAGGGGGGGGGACCCAGTACTTC. This translates into CASSPLTGTGGGTQYF.